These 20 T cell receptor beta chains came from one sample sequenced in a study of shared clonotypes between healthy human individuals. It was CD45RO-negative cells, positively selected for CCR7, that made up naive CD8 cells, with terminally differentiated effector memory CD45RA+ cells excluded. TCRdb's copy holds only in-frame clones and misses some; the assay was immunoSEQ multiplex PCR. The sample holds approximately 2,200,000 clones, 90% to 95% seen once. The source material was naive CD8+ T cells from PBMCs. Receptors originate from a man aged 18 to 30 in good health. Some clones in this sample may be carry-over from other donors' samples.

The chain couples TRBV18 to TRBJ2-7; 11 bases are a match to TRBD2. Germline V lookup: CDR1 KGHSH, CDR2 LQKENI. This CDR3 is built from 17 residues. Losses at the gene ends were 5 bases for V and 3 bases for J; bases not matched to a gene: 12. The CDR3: CASSATAGTSGFYEQYF. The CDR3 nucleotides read TGTGCCAGCTCAGCAACCGCCGGGACTAGCGGATTCTACGAGCAGTACTTC.

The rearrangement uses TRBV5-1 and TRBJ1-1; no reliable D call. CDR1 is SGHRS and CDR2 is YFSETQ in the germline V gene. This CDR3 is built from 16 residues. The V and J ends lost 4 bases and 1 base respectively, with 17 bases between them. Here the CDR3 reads CASSRSKGEKNTEAFF. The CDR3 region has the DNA TGCGCCAGCAGCAGATCGAAGGGAGAAAAGAACACTGAAGCTTTCTTT.

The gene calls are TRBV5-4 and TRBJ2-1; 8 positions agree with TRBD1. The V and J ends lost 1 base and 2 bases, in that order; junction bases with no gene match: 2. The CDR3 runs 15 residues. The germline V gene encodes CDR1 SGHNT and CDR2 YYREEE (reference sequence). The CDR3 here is CASSLRGQAYNEQFF. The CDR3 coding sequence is TGTGCCAGCAGCTTGCGGGGACAGGCCTACAATGAGCAGTTCTTC.

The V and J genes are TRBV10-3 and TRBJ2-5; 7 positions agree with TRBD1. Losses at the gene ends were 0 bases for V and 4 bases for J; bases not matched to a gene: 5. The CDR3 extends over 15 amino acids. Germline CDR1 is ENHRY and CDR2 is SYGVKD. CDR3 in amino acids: CAISESRQGRETQYF. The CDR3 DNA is TGTGCCATCAGTGAGTCGAGACAGGGACGAGAGACCCAGTACTTC.

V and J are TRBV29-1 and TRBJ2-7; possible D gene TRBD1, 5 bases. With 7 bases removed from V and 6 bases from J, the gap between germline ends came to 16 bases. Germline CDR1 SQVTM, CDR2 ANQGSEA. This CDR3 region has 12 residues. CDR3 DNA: TGCAGCGGTATTTCAGGGTCTCGCGAGCAGTACTTC. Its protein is CSGISGSREQYF.

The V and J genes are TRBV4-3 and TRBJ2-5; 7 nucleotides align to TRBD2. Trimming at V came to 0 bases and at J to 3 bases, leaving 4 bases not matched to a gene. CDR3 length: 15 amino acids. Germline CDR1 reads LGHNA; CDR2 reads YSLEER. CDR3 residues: CASSQDRAGEETQYF. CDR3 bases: TGCGCCAGCAGCCAAGATCGTGCGGGAGAAGAGACCCAGTACTTC.

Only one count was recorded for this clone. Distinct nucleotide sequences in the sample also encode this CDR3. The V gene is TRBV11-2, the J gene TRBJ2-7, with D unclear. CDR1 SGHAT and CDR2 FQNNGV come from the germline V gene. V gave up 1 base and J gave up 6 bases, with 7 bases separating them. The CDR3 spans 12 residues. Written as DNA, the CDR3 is TGTGCCAGCAGCTTAGGGTTGGGCGAGCAGTACTTC. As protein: CASSLGLGEQYF.

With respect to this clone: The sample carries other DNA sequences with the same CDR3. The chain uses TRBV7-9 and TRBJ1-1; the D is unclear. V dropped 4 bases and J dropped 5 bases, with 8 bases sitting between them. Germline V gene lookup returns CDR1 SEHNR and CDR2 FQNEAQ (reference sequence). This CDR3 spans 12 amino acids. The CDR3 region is CASSSGRTEAFF. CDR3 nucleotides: TGTGCCAGCAGCTCCGGTAGGACTGAAGCTTTCTTT.

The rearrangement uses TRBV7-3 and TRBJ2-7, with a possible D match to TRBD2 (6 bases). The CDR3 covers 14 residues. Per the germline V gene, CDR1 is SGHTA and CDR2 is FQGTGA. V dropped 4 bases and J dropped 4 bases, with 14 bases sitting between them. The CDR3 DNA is TGTGCCAGCAGCTCCGGAGGGCCTGGGTACGAGCAGTACTTC. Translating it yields CASSSGGPGYEQYF.

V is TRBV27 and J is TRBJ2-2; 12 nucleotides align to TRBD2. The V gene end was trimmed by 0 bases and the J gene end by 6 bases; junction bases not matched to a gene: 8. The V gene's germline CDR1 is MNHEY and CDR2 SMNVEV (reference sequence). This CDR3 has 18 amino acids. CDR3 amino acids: CASSLSPSSGRASGELFF. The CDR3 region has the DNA TGTGCCAGCAGTTTATCGCCCTCTAGCGGGAGGGCCTCCGGGGAGCTGTTTTTT.

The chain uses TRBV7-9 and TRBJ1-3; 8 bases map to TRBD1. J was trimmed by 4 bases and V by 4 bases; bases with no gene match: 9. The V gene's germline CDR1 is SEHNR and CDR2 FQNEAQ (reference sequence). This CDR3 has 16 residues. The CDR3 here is CASSSGQGMSGNTIYF. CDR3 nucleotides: TGTGCCAGCAGCTCCGGACAGGGAATGAGCGGAAACACCATATATTTT. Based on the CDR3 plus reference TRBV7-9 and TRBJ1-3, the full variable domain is DTGVSQNPRHKITKRGQNVTFRCDPISEHNRLYWYRQTLGQGPEFLTYFQNEAQLEKSRLLSDRFSAERPKGSFSTLEIQRTEQGDSAMYLCASSSGQGMSGNTIYFGEGSWLTVV.

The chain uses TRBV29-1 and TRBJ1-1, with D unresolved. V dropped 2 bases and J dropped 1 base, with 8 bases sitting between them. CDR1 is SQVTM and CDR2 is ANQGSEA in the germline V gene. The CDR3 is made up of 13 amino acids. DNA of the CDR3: TGCAGCGTTGAACGGGAAGGGAACACTGAAGCTTTCTTT. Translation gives CSVEREGNTEAFF.

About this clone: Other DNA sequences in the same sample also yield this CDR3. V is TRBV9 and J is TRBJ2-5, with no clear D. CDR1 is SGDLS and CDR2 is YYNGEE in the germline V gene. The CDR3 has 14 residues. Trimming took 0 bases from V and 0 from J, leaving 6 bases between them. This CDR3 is CASSVGDNQETQYF. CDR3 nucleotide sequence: TGTGCCAGCAGCGTAGGCGATAACCAAGAGACCCAGTACTTC.

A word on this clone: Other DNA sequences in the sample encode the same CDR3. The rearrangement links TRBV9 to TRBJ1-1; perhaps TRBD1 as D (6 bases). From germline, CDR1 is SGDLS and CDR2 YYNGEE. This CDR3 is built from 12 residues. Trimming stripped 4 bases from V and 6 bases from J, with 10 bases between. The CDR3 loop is CASSPPGAEAFF. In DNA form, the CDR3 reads TGTGCCAGCAGCCCGCCAGGGGCTGAAGCTTTCTTT.

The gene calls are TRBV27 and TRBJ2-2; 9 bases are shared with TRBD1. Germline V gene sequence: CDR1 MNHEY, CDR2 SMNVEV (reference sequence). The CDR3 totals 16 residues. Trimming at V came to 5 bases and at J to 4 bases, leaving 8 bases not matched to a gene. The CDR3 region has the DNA TGTGCCAGCAGTCCCCGGGACAGGGAAACCACCGGGGAGCTGTTTTTT. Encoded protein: CASSPRDRETTGELFF.

CDR3 nucleotides: TGTGCCAGCAGCGGGCCAGGGAACGGGGGGGCTGGAAACACCATATATTTT. Its protein is CASSGPGNGGAGNTIYF. The rearrangement joins TRBV9 to TRBJ1-3; TRBD1 might be the D (5 bases). The germline V gene encodes CDR1 SGDLS and CDR2 YYNGEE. V shed 3 bases and J shed 2 bases, with 18 bases lying between them. The CDR3 loop spans 17 amino acids.

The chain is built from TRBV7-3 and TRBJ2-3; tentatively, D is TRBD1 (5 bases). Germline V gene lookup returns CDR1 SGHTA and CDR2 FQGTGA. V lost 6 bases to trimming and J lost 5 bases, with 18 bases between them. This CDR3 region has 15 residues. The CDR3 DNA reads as TGTGCCAGCAGTGCACATACAGGAGTAAAAGATACGCAGTATTTT. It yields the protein CASSAHTGVKDTQYF. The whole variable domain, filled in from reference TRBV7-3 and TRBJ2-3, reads GAGVSQTPSNKVTEKGKYVELRCDPISGHTALYWYRQSLGQGPEFLIYFQGTGAADDSGLPNDRFFAVRPEGSVSTLKIQRTERGDSAVYLCASSAHTGVKDTQYFGPGTRLTVL.

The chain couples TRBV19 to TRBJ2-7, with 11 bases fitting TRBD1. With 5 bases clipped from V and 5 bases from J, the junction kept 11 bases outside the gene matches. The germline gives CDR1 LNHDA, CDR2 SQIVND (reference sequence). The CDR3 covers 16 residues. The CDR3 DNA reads TGTGCCAGTAGTCCTCTCGGGACAGGGGGATGGGACGAGCAGTACTTC. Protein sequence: CASSPLGTGGWDEQYF.

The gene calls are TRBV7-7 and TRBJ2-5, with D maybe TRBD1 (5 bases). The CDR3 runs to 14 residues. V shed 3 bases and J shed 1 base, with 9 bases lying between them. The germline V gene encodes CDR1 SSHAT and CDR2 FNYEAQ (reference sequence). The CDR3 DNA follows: TGTGCCAGCAGCTTGGGGCCGGTCCAAGAGACCCAGTACTTC. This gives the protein CASSLGPVQETQYF.

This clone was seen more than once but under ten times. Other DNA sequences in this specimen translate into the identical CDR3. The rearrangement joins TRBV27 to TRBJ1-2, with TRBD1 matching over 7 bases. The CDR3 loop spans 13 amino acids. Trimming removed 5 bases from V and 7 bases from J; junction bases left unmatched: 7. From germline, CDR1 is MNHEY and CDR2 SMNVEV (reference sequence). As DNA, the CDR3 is TGTGCCAGCAGTCCCGACAGGGTACTTGGCTACACCTTC. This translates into CASSPDRVLGYTF.